There are a few counts of the clone carrying this T cell receptor (beta chain). This sample was taken from a study of blood T cells in healthy people across ages. CDR1 is MNHNY, CDR2 SVGAGI, per germline (reference sequence). V was trimmed by 6 bases and J by 5 bases, leaving 23 bases between them. This CDR3 spans 17 amino acids. A sample-barcoded 5' primer and a J-beta primer mix were used in a second PCR of roughly 7 to 11 cycles. TCRdb re-analysed the 5' RACE reads in MiXCR, keeping a single row per CDR3 protein. The profile covers roughly 860,000 distinct CDR3 sequences, with around 68% appearing a single time and about a quarter taken by the ten largest.

The specimen sequenced was blood. The rearrangement uses TRBV6-6 and TRBJ2-1, with a possible D match to TRBD1 (6 bases). This sequence was found in a man aged 30 to 45 in good health. CDR3 sequence: CASSSFPRDKGHNEQFF. CDR3 nucleotide sequence: TGTGCCAGCAGCTCATTTCCTCGGGACAAGGGCCACAATGAGCAGTTCTTC.